This T cell receptor (beta chain) was captured by sequencing in a study of T cells after yellow fever vaccination. Deletions cut 2 bases from V and 6 bases from J, with 8 bases between. Germline V gene data show CDR1 as WNHNN and CDR2 as SYGVQD (reference sequence). This CDR3 spans 12 amino acids. In TCRdb, the 5' RACE reads were re-called with MiXCR into one record per CDR3 protein. In the table there are 150,000 to 200,000 distinct CDR3 sequences, approximately 9.9% of which are singletons. This TCR came from a man aged 18 to 30 who received the YFV17D yellow fever vaccine. The chain carries TRBV10-1 and TRBJ2-7, with D unresolved. Sequenced here: CD8+ T cells sorted from PBMCs, sampled 45 days after the yellow fever booster vaccination. CDR3 protein: CASSEGISEQYF. As DNA, the CDR3 is TGCGCCAGCAGTGAGGGGATCAGCGAGCAGTACTTC.